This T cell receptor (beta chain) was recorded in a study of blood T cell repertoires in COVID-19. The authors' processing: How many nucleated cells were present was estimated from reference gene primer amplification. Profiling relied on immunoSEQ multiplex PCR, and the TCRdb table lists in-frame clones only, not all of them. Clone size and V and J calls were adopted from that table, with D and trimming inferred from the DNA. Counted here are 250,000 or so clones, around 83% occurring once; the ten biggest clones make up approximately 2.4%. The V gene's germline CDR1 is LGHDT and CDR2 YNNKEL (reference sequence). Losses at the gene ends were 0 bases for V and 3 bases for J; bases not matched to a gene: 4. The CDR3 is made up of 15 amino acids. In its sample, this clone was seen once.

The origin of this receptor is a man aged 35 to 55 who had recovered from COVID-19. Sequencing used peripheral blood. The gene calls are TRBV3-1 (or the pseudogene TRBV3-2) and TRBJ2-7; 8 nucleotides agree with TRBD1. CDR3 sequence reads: CASSQETGANYEQYF. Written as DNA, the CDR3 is TGTGCCAGCAGCCAAGAGACAGGGGCGAACTACGAGCAGTACTTC.